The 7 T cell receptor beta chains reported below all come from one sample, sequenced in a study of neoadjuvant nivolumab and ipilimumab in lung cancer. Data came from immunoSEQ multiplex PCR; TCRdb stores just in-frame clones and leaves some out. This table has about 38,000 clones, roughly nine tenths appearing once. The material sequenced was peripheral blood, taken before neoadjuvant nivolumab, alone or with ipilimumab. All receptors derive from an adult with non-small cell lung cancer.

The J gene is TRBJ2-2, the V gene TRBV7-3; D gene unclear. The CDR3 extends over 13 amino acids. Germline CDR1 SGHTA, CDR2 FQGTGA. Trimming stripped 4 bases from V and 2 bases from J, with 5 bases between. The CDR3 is CASSSDNTGELFF. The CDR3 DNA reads TGTGCCAGCAGCTCCGACAACACCGGGGAGCTGTTTTTT.

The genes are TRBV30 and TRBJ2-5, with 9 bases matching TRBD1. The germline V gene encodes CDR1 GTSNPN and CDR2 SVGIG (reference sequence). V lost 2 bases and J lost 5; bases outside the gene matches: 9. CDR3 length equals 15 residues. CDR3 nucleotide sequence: TGTGCCTGGAGTCGCCGGACAGGGGTAGGGGAGACCCAGTACTTC. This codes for CAWSRRTGVGETQYF.

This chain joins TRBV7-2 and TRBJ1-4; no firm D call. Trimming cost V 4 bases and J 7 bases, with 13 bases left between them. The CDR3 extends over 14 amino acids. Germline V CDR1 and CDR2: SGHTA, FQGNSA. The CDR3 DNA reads TGTGCCAGCAGCTCCCGGGTGTTTGCTGAAAAACTGTTTTTT. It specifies CASSSRVFAEKLFF. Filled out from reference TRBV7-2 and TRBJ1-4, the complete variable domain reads GAGVSQSPSNKVTEKGKDVELRCDPISGHTALYWYRQSLGQGLEFLIYFQGNSAPDKSGLPSDRFSAERTGGSVSTLTIQRTQQEDSAVYLCASSSRVFAEKLFFGSGTQLSVL.

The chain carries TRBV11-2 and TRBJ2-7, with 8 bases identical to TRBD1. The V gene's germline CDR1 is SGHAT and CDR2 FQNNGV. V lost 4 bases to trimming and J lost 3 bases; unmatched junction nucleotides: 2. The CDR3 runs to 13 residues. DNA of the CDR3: TGTGCCAGCAGCTCGACAGGGGACTACGAGCAGTACTTC. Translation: CASSSTGDYEQYF.

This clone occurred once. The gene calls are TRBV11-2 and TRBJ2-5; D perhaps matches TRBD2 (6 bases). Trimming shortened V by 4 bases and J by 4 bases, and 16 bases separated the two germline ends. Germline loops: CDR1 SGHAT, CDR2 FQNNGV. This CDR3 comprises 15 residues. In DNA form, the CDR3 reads TGTGCCAGCAGCTCACGGACTACCCGCGGAGAGACCCAGTACTTC. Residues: CASSSRTTRGETQYF.

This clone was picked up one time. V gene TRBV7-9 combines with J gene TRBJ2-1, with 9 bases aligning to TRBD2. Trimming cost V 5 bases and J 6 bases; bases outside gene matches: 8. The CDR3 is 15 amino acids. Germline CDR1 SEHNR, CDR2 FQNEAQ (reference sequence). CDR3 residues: CASSLSSGKVNEQFF. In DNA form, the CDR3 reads TGTGCCAGCAGCCTTTCTAGCGGGAAGGTCAATGAGCAGTTCTTC.

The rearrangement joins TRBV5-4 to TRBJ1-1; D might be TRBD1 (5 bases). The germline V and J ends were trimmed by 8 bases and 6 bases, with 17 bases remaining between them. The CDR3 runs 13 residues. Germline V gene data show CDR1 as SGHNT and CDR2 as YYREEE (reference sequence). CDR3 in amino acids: CASMGIGGSEAFF. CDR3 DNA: TGTGCCAGTATGGGTATCGGGGGTTCTGAAGCTTTCTTT.